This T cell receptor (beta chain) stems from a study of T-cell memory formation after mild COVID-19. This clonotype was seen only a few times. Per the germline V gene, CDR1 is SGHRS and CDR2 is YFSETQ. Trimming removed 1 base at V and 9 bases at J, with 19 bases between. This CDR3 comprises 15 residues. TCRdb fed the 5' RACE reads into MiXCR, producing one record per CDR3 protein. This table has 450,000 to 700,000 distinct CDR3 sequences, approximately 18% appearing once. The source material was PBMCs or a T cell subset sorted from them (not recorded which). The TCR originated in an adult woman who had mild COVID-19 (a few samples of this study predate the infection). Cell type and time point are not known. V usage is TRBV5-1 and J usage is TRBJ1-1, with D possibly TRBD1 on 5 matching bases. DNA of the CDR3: TGCGCCAGCAGCTTGACGGGGCAGGGCGAGACTAAAGCTTTCTTT. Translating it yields CASSLTGQGETKAFF. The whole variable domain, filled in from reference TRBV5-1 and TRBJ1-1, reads KAGVTQTPRYLIKTRGQQVTLSCSPISGHRSVSWYQQTPGQGLQFLFEYFSETQRNKGNFPGRFSGRQFSNSRSEMNVSTLELGDSALYLCASSLTGQGETKAFFGQGTRLTVV.